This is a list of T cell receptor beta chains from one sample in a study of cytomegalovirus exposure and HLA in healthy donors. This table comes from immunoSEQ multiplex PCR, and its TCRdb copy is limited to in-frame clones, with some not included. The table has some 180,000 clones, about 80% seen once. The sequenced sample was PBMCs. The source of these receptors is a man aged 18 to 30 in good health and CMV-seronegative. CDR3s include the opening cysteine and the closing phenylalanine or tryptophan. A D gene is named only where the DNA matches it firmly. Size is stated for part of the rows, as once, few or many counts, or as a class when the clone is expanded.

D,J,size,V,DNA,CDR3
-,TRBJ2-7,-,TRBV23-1,TGCGCCAGCAGTCGCGGGGTCGAGCAGTACTTC,CASSRGVEQYF
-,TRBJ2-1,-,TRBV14,TGTGCCAGCAGCCAATGGGCCCCAGGAATCAATGAGCAGTTCTTC,CASSQWAPGINEQFF
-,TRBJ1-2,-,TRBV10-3,TGTGCCATCAGAACTGACAGGTTTCGCGGCTACACCTTC,CAIRTDRFRGYTF
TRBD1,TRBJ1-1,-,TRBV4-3,TGCGCCAGCAGCCAAGAAAGGACAGGCCAAACCGGAGCTTTCTTT,CASSQERTGQTGAFF
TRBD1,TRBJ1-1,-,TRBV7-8,TGTGCCAGCAGCTTGAGGGGGACAGTCAGGACCATGAACACTGAAGCTTTCTTT,CASSLRGTVRTMNTEAFF
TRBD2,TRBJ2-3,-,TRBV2,TGTGCCAGCAACGGCGGGGGGGCCTCCATTACGCAGTATTTT,CASNGGGASITQYF
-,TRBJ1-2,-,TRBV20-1,TGCAGTGCTAGAGGGGCCTATGGCTACACCTTC,CSARGAYGYTF
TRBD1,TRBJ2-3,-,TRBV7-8,TGTGCCAGCAGGTATCGACAGGGCCTCCCAGATACGCAGTATTTT,CASRYRQGLPDTQYF
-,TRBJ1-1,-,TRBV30,TGTGCCTGGAGTCAAAAACGGGAACGGACTGAAGCTTTCTTT,CAWSQKRERTEAFF
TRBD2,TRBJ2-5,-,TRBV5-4,TGTGCCAGCAGCAGAACTAGCGCCCAAGAGACCCAGTACTTC,CASSRTSAQETQYF
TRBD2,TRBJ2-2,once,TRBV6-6,TGTGCCAGCAGTTTCGGGACTAGCGGAAACACCGGGGAGCTGTTTTTT,CASSFGTSGNTGELFF
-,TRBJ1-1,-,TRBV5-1,TGCGCCAGCAGCTTGGTAGTAGACACTGAAGCTTTCTTT,CASSLVVDTEAFF
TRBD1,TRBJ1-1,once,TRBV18,TGTGCCAGCTCAAGGGCGACAGGGGGTAGCACTGAAGCTTTCTTT,CASSRATGGSTEAFF
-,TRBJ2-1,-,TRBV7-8,TGTGCCAGCAGCCCCCTCACTGTCGATGAGCAGTTCTTC,CASSPLTVDEQFF
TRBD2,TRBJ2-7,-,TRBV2,TGTGCCAGCCAGTTAGCGGGGAGCTCCTACGAGCAGTACTTC,CASQLAGSSYEQYF
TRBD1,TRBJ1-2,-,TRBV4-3,TGCGCCAGCAGTTGGGACAGGGGAGACTATGGCTACACCTTC,CASSWDRGDYGYTF
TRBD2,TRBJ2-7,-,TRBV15,TGTGCCACCAGCAGGACTAGCGGGGCCTACGAGCAGTACTTC,CATSRTSGAYEQYF
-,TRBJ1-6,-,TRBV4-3,TGCGCCAGCAGCCAAAACAGGGTAGTTTCACCCCTCCACTTT,CASSQNRVVSPLHF